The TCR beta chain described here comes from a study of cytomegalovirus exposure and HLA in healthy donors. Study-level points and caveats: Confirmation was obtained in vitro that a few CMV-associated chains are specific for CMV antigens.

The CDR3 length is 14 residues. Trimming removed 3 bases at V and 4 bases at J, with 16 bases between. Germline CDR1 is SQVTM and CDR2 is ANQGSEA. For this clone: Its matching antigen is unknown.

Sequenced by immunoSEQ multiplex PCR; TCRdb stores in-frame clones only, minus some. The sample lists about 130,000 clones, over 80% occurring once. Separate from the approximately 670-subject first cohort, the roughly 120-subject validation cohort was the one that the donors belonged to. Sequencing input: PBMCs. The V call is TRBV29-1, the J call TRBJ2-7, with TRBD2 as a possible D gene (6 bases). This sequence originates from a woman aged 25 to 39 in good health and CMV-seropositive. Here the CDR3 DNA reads TGCAGCGTTGATGACGGAGGGGCCGAATACGAGCAGTACTTC. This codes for CSVDDGGAEYEQYF.